This TCR beta chain was sequenced in a study of OX40 agonist ivuxolimab in advanced cancers. In the study overall: Having had anti-PD-1, anti-PD-L1 or anti-CTLA-4 therapy before was allowed, and around 39% had some. Study-level points and caveats: Expansion of clones was among the lowest in partial responders at 0.1-3.0 mg/kg. Mean expanded clone counts were higher in CD8+ than CD4+ T cells.

Trimming cost V 4 bases and J 2 bases, with 15 bases left between them. The V gene's germline CDR1 is LNHDA and CDR2 SQIVND (reference sequence). The CDR3 is 15 amino acids. This clone occurred a few times. Its matching antigen is unknown. The data were produced by immunoSEQ multiplex PCR, yet TCRdb's version contains in-frame clones alone and is incomplete. Found here are tens of thousands of clones, roughly nine tenths of them singletons; the top ten hold approximately 0.19%. The rearrangement uses TRBV19 and TRBJ2-7; D gene unclear. Source: CD4+ or CD8+ T cells sorted from blood, taken in a trial of the OX40 agonist ivuxolimab. The TCR sequence derives from an adult with an advanced solid tumor such as melanoma, head and neck, liver or kidney cancer. The CDR3 sequence is CASSTGQAFTYEQYF. CDR3 nucleotide sequence: TGTGCCAGTAGTACGGGCCAAGCGTTCACCTACGAGCAGTACTTC.